The 32 T cell receptor beta chains below come from one sample, sequenced in a study of shared clonotypes between healthy human individuals. Method: immunoSEQ multiplex PCR; TCRdb's copy keeps in-frame clones and lacks some. The sample has more than 2 million clones; roughly 95% are singletons. Sequenced material: naive CD4+ T cells sorted from blood. As for subset: CD45RA+ positively selected. Receptors originate from a man younger than 30 in good health.

The chain is built from TRBV30 and TRBJ1-2; D is uncertain. This CDR3 spans 15 amino acids. Germline CDR1 and CDR2: GTSNPN and SVGIG (reference sequence). Trimming took 2 bases from V and 4 from J, leaving 17 bases between them. The CDR3 DNA reads TGTGCCTGGAGTCCCACCCTCCTGTCTGCCTATGGCTACACCTTC. Encoded protein: CAWSPTLLSAYGYTF. The full variable domain, in which reference TRBV30 and TRBJ1-2 provide the parts outside the CDR3, is SQTIHQWPATLVQPVGSPLSLECTVEGTSNPNLYWYRQAAGRGLQLLFYSVGIGQISSEVPQNLSASRPQDRQFILSSKKLLLSDSGFYLCAWSPTLLSAYGYTFGSGTRLTVV.

In DNA form, the CDR3 reads TGTGCCTGGAGACCCCAGGGGGTACTCAACTATGGCTACACCTTC. Amino acids: CAWRPQGVLNYGYTF. The chain has TRBV30 and TRBJ1-2; TRBD1 matches at 7 bases. This CDR3 contains 15 residues. The germline V gene encodes CDR1 GTSNPN and CDR2 SVGIG (reference sequence). The ends lost 3 bases at V and 2 bases at J; junction bases unmatched: 9.

This chain links TRBV6-1 with TRBJ2-7; either TRBD1 or TRBD2 may supply D (5 bases each). CDR3 length equals 17 residues. The germline V gene encodes CDR1 MNHNS and CDR2 SASEGT. V was clipped by 0 bases and J by 4 bases, with 19 bases between them. CDR3 coding DNA: TGTGCCAGCAGTGAAGCGTTTCCGGGGCACCTTGGGTACGAGCAGTACTTC. Protein product: CASSEAFPGHLGYEQYF.

V and J are TRBV30 and TRBJ1-5; TRBD1 matches at 9 bases. Germline CDR1 reads GTSNPN; CDR2 reads SVGIG (reference sequence). J gave up 5 bases and V 1 base, and 9 bases lay outside the gene matches. The CDR3 spans 16 residues. CDR3 in amino acids: CAWSGGQGEVHQPQHF. The CDR3 DNA is TGTGCCTGGAGTGGGGGACAGGGTGAGGTTCATCAGCCCCAGCATTTT.

The genes are TRBV9 and TRBJ2-3, with D possibly matching TRBD2 (5 bases). The V end lost 0 bases, the J end lost 0 bases, and 8 bases lay between the germline ends. The length of the CDR3 is 15 residues. CDR1 is SGDLS and CDR2 is YYNGEE in the germline V gene. The CDR3 is CASSVDGVSTDTQYF. CDR3 coding DNA: TGTGCCAGCAGCGTAGACGGGGTAAGCACAGATACGCAGTATTTT.

V gene TRBV7-6 combines with J gene TRBJ2-1; 10 bases are a match to TRBD2. Trimming took 7 bases from V and 3 from J; bases not matched to a gene: 3. The CDR3 loop spans 14 amino acids. Germline-derived CDR1 and CDR2 are SGHVS and FNYEAQ. The CDR3 region has the DNA TGTGCCAGCAAAGGGACTAGCGTCTACAATGAGCAGTTCTTC. Translating gives CASKGTSVYNEQFF. Looking up the rest from reference TRBV7-6 and TRBJ2-1 gives the full variable domain: GAGVSQSPRYKVTKRGQDVALRCDPISGHVSLYWYRQALGQGPEFLTYFNYEAQQDKSGLPNDRFSAERPEGSISTLTIQRTEQRDSAMYRCASKGTSVYNEQFFGPGTRLTVL.

V and J are TRBV9 and TRBJ2-7; D possibly corresponds to TRBD1 (6 bases). The CDR3 loop spans 14 amino acids. Trimming stripped 7 bases from V and 7 bases from J, with 21 bases between. CDR1 and CDR2 from the germline V gene are SGDLS and YYNGEE. The CDR3, as DNA: TGTGCCAGCTCCCAAGAGGGGGTCTCGGAGGAGCAGTACTTC. The encoded protein is CASSQEGVSEEQYF.

The chain recombines TRBV25-1 with TRBJ1-1; 7 nucleotides match TRBD1. The CDR3 spans 12 residues. Germline values: CDR1 MGHDK, CDR2 SYGVNS. V lost 4 bases to trimming and J lost 10 bases; unmatched junction nucleotides: 6. The CDR3 bases are TGTGCCAGCAGTGGACAGGGTGGCGGAGCTTTCTTT. This gives the protein CASSGQGGGAFF.

J is TRBJ2-5 and V is TRBV11-3; 10 nucleotides agree with TRBD2. V was clipped by 4 bases and J by 1 base; unmatched bases: 9. CDR1 and CDR2 from the germline V gene are SGHNT and YENEEA. This CDR3 comprises 17 residues. CDR3 sequence (DNA): TGTGCCAGCAGCTCAGGCTGGACTAGCGGACTCCAAGAGACCCAGTACTTC. Protein sequence: CASSSGWTSGLQETQYF.

The chain carries TRBV30 and TRBJ2-2, with 8 bases aligning to TRBD1. The length of the CDR3 is 15 residues. Germline V gene data show CDR1 as GTSNPN and CDR2 as SVGIG (reference sequence). The V gene end was trimmed by 2 bases and the J gene end by 5 bases; junction bases not matched to a gene: 7. DNA of the CDR3: TGTGCCTGGAGTCCTCTCGGGACAGGTACCGGGGAGCTGTTTTTT. Protein sequence: CAWSPLGTGTGELFF. The full variable domain, its missing parts supplied by reference TRBV30 and TRBJ2-2, is SQTIHQWPATLVQPVGSPLSLECTVEGTSNPNLYWYRQAAGRGLQLLFYSVGIGQISSEVPQNLSASRPQDRQFILSSKKLLLSDSGFYLCAWSPLGTGTGELFFGEGSRLTVL.

The rearrangement uses TRBV6-6 and TRBJ2-1, with D possibly being TRBD2 (5 bases). The CDR3 is 16 amino acids. CDR1 and CDR2 from the germline V gene are MNHNY and SVGAGI (reference sequence). Trimming shortened V by 0 bases and J by 9 bases, and 18 bases separated the two germline ends. DNA for the CDR3: TGTGCCAGCAGTTACTCAGGAGCGAGGGTTTGGGGTGAGCAGTTCTTC. Its protein is CASSYSGARVWGEQFF.

The DNA for the CDR3 is TGTGCCAGTAGTAAGTCCGGAGCGGGGGTAGTTACCTTC. Translating gives CASSKSGAGVVTF. The chain couples TRBV19 to TRBJ1-2; possibly TRBD1 for D (5 bases). The CDR3 runs to 13 residues. Between the trimmed V and J ends, which lost 4 bases and 14 bases, there was a span of 20 bases. Germline V gene data show CDR1 as LNHDA and CDR2 as SQIVND (reference sequence). The variable domain in full, with the rest retrieved from reference TRBV19 and TRBJ1-2, is DGGITQSPKYLFRKEGQNVTLSCEQNLNHDAMYWYRQDPGQGLRLIYYSQIVNDFQKGDIAEGYSVSREKKESFPLTVTSAQKNPTAFYLCASSKSGAGVVTFGSGTRLTVV.

A remark on this clone: A much more abundant neighbour one base away suggests this may be a read error. The chain has TRBV28 and TRBJ1-5, with 7 bases fitting TRBD1. The CDR3 totals 14 residues. Trimming took 5 bases from V and 4 from J; bases not matched to a gene: 5. The germline CDR1 and CDR2 sequences are MDHEN and SYDVKM. The DNA for the CDR3 is TGTGCCAGCAGTGGGGCAGGGGGTAATCAGCCCCAGCATTTT. Translated, it gives CASSGAGGNQPQHF.

This rearrangement joins TRBV5-6 to TRBJ1-5, with D unclear. The CDR3 sequence is 13 residues long. Germline V gene lookup returns CDR1 SGHDT and CDR2 YYEEEE. The V and J ends lost 1 base and 6 bases respectively, with 8 bases between them. The chain's CDR3 is CASSLTPGQPQHF. DNA for the CDR3: TGTGCCAGCAGCTTGACCCCCGGTCAGCCCCAGCATTTT.

The chain is built from TRBV6-1 and TRBJ2-5; D remains ambiguous. The CDR3 is 12 amino acids. The germline V and J ends were trimmed by 7 bases and 1 base, with 7 bases remaining between them. The V gene's germline CDR1 is MNHNS and CDR2 SASEGT. CDR3 amino acids: CASKASQETQYF. As DNA, the CDR3 is TGTGCCAGCAAGGCCAGCCAAGAGACCCAGTACTTC.

The rearrangement uses TRBV30 and TRBJ2-2; possible D gene TRBD1, 8 bases. Germline CDR1 is GTSNPN and CDR2 is SVGIG (reference sequence). CDR3 size: 14 residues. Trimming removed 3 bases at V and 5 bases at J, with 13 bases between. CDR3 region: CAWSDRGGTGELFF. The CDR3 nucleotides read TGTGCCTGGAGCGACAGGGGAGGGACCGGGGAGCTGTTTTTT.

The rearrangement uses TRBV6-1 and TRBJ2-2; D is undetermined. Germline-derived CDR1 and CDR2 are MNHNS and SASEGT. V lost 10 bases, J lost 11 bases, and 17 bases lay in between. The CDR3 totals 12 residues. CDR3 sequence (DNA): TGTGCCATGGGGTTTGAGCTGGGAGAGCTGTTTTTT. Its protein product is CAMGFELGELFF.

The CDR3: CASSGGNNYGYTF. The CDR3 DNA sequence: TGCGCCAGCAGTGGAGGGAATAACTATGGCTACACCTTC. This chain joins TRBV10-1 and TRBJ1-2; no clear D. From germline, CDR1 is WNHNN and CDR2 SYGVQD (reference sequence). This CDR3 is 13 amino acids long. The V end was cut by 4 bases, the J end by 1 base, with 7 bases between.

The chain recombines TRBV5-8 with TRBJ2-2; possibly TRBD1 for D (6 bases). Per the germline V gene, CDR1 is SGHTS and CDR2 is YDEGEE. This CDR3 contains 16 residues. Trimming removed 5 bases at V and 1 base at J, with 15 bases between. The CDR3 nucleotides are TGTGCCAGCAGGAAGTCGACAGGAGTGAACACCGGGGAGCTGTTTTTT. This gives the protein CASRKSTGVNTGELFF.

V and J are TRBV2 and TRBJ1-2; D ambiguous. Per the germline V gene, CDR1 is SNHLY and CDR2 is FYNNEI. The CDR3 spans 13 residues. The V gene lost 5 bases and the J gene lost 7 bases, with 14 bases spanning the gap. CDR3 sequence: CASSREGGSGYTF. As DNA, the CDR3 is TGTGCCAGCAGTAGGGAGGGTGGAAGTGGCTACACCTTC.

The count of this clone is one. This chain connects TRBV30 to TRBJ1-5, with 7 bases aligning to TRBD1. CDR1 GTSNPN and CDR2 SVGIG come from the germline V gene (reference sequence). The CDR3 has 15 residues. Trimming took 5 bases from V and 9 from J; bases not matched to a gene: 16. CDR3 nucleotide sequence: TGTGCCTGGGGGCGGGGGACAGCTAACAAAGCGCCCCAGCATTTT. Protein: CAWGRGTANKAPQHF.

The genes are TRBV2 and TRBJ1-3; D remains ambiguous. Germline V gene lookup returns CDR1 SNHLY and CDR2 FYNNEI. Trimming took off 3 bases at V and 2 bases at J, with 11 bases between the two ends. This CDR3 has 15 residues. CDR3 bases: TGTGCCAGCAGTGATGCCCCTGCCGCTGGAAACACCATATATTTT. Its translation is CASSDAPAAGNTIYF.

The V gene is TRBV2, the J gene TRBJ2-5; 9 positions agree with TRBD1. There are 15 residues in the CDR3. The germline CDR1 and CDR2 sequences are SNHLY and FYNNEI. The V and J ends lost 5 bases and 5 bases, in that order; junction bases with no gene match: 9. This CDR3 reads CASSLDRGFRETQYF. For the CDR3, the DNA is TGTGCCAGCAGTTTGGACAGGGGCTTTAGGGAGACCCAGTACTTC. Complete variable domain (other parts from reference TRBV2 and TRBJ2-5): EPEVTQTPSHQVTQMGQEVILRCVPISNHLYFYWYRQILGQKVEFLVSFYNNEISEKSEIFDDQFSVERPDGSNFTLKIRSTKLEDSAMYFCASSLDRGFRETQYFGPGTRLLVL.

The rearrangement uses TRBV27 and TRBJ1-2; 8 positions match TRBD1. Germline CDR1 is MNHEY and CDR2 is SMNVEV (reference sequence). This CDR3 has 15 residues. Unmatched junction bases numbered 11, after V lost 6 bases and J lost 5 bases. The chain's CDR3 is CASRENPGGAYGYTF. The CDR3 DNA sequence: TGTGCCAGCAGAGAGAATCCAGGGGGCGCTTATGGCTACACCTTC.

V gene TRBV11-3 combines with J gene TRBJ1-1; D is unresolved. Germline assignment: CDR1 SGHNT and CDR2 YENEEA. Trimming removed 0 bases from V and 1 base from J, with 9 bases in between. This CDR3 spans 15 amino acids. The CDR3 is CASSLDGNGNTEAFF. CDR3 bases: TGTGCCAGCAGCTTAGACGGAAATGGGAACACTGAAGCTTTCTTT.

The chain combines TRBV4-1 with TRBJ2-1, with no clear D. The V end lost 4 bases, the J end lost 0 bases, and 13 bases lay between the germline ends. Germline CDR1 is MGHRA and CDR2 is YSYEKL. The CDR3 sequence is 16 residues long. CDR3 loop: CASSPIQRVSYNEQFF. DNA of the CDR3: TGCGCCAGCAGCCCGATACAGCGAGTCTCCTACAATGAGCAGTTCTTC.

This chain links TRBV15 with TRBJ2-5; TRBD2 matches at 9 bases. Unmatched junction bases numbered 10, after V lost 2 bases and J lost 9 bases. This CDR3 has 15 amino acids. The germline CDR1 and CDR2 sequences are LNHNV and YYDKDF (reference sequence). The CDR3 spells CATSRPEASGKAQYF. Here the CDR3 DNA reads TGTGCCACCAGCAGACCAGAGGCTAGCGGGAAGGCCCAGTACTTC.

The rearrangement joins TRBV25-1 to TRBJ2-1; D is perhaps TRBD1 (5 bases). Per germline, CDR1 MGHDK and CDR2 SYGVNS. Trimming left V 4 bases short and J 0 bases short, with 19 bases between. This CDR3 has 18 residues. CDR3 sequence (DNA): TGTGCCAGCAGTGCTACGGGTGGTAGGGGCGCCTCCTACAATGAGCAGTTCTTC. It encodes CASSATGGRGASYNEQFF.

Concerning this clone: Other DNA sequences in the same sample also yield this CDR3. The rearrangement joins TRBV5-6 to TRBJ2-3, with 7 bases lining up with TRBD1. This CDR3 is 14 amino acids long. Germline lookup yields CDR1 SGHDT and CDR2 YYEEEE. V dropped 3 bases and J dropped 1; count of bases not matched to a gene: 2. The CDR3 DNA is TGTGCCAGCAGCTCCCAGGGGGGCACAGATACGCAGTATTTT. Protein product: CASSSQGGTDTQYF.

The sample holds one count of this clone. V usage is TRBV4-1 and J usage is TRBJ2-7, with 8 nucleotides matching TRBD2. V was pared by 3 bases and J by 0 bases, with 1 base of the junction left unmatched. Looked up from germline, CDR1 is MGHRA and CDR2 is YSYEKL. The CDR3 is 14 amino acids. CDR3 bases: TGCGCCAGCAGCCACGGGGGGGCCTCCTACGAGCAGTACTTC. Its protein is CASSHGGASYEQYF.

The genes are TRBV10-3 and TRBJ1-6; 9 nucleotides line up with TRBD1. The CDR3 extends over 18 amino acids. V lost 10 bases, J lost 8 bases, and 21 bases stayed unmatched. Per the germline V gene, CDR1 is ENHRY and CDR2 is SYGVKD. The CDR3, as DNA: TGTGCCAGCAGGCCGGGACAGGGCCTCTGGGACCAGGATTCACCCCTCCACTTT. Translated, it gives CASRPGQGLWDQDSPLHF.

The rearrangement uses TRBV30 and TRBJ1-5; D call uncertain. Germline V lookup: CDR1 GTSNPN, CDR2 SVGIG (reference sequence). V was shortened by 5 bases and J by 0 bases, with 11 bases between the two germline ends. The CDR3 has 14 residues. The CDR3 DNA sequence: TGTGCCTGGGCCCAGATCAATAGCAATCAGCCCCAGCATTTT. It is translated as CAWAQINSNQPQHF.